This passage covers 9 T cell receptor beta chains from one sample sequenced in a study of cytomegalovirus exposure and HLA in healthy donors. PCR primers comprised 60 Vbeta and 13 Jbeta primers. TCRdb's table, derived via immunoSEQ multiplex PCR, lists solely in-frame clones and lacks some. The sample table sets out some 46,000 clones. The source material was PBMCs. All receptors derive from a male donor in good health and CMV-seronegative.

The genes are TRBV5-1 and TRBJ1-1; D may be TRBD1 (6 bases). The CDR3 covers 16 residues. With 0 bases removed from V and 0 bases from J, the gap between germline ends came to 12 bases. The germline gives CDR1 SGHRS, CDR2 YFSETQ. The CDR3 region is CASSLAYGQMNTEAFF. The CDR3 DNA sequence: TGCGCCAGCAGCTTGGCCTACGGACAGATGAACACTGAAGCTTTCTTT.

The genes are TRBV7-9 and TRBJ1-5, with D tentatively TRBD1 (6 bases). The CDR3 consists of 14 residues. V lost 1 base, J lost 6 bases, and 10 bases lay in between. Germline V CDR1 and CDR2: SEHNR, FQNEAQ (reference sequence). The CDR3 DNA reads TGTGCCAGCAGCTTAGAGGGGGGGGGTCAGCCCCAGCATTTT. Protein: CASSLEGGGQPQHF.

This rearrangement joins TRBV5-1 to TRBJ2-3, with D unresolved. This CDR3 has 16 residues. The V end was cut by 0 bases, the J end by 2 bases, with 13 bases between. CDR1 is SGHRS and CDR2 is YFSETQ in the germline V gene. CDR3 DNA sequence: TGCGCCAGCAGCTTGGGGGCGTCAGCAATCACAGATACGCAGTATTTT. Translated, it gives CASSLGASAITDTQYF.

The chain joins TRBV11-2 to TRBJ2-5; TRBD2 matches 11 bases. The end of the DNA fits TRBJ2-7 better, so the J call may be wrong. CDR1 is SGHAT, CDR2 FQNNGV, per germline. The CDR3 is made up of 18 amino acids. CDR3 amino acids: CASSQYKGLAGISYEQYF. The CDR3 DNA reads TGTGCCAGCAGCCAATACAAAGGACTAGCGGGCATCTCCTACGAGCAGTACTTC.

The chain links TRBV6-1 to TRBJ2-1; D ambiguous. Germline CDR1 and CDR2: MNHNS and SASEGT. V lost 2 bases, J lost 6 bases, and 8 bases lay in between. The CDR3 sequence is 13 residues long. The DNA of the CDR3 is TGTGCCAGCAGTGAACTAGTAGCCAATGAGCAGTTCTTC. Translation: CASSELVANEQFF.

The rearrangement uses TRBV18 and TRBJ2-7; TRBD1 agrees at 8 bases. Per germline, CDR1 KGHSH and CDR2 LQKENI. The CDR3 is 13 amino acids. V trimming: 5 bases; J trimming: 3 bases; junction bases outside the gene matches: 3. CDR3 protein: CASSMGQDYEQYF. CDR3 bases: TGTGCCAGCTCAATGGGACAGGACTACGAGCAGTACTTC.

This chain uses TRBV25-1 with TRBJ2-2; 8 bases align to TRBD1. There are 18 residues in the CDR3. V lost 4 bases to trimming and J lost 0 bases; unmatched junction nucleotides: 10. Looked up from germline, CDR1 is MGHDK and CDR2 is SYGVNS. DNA for the CDR3: TGTGCCAGCAGTGGCCCTCGGACAGGGCTTGCGAACACCGGGGAGCTGTTTTTT. Translation gives CASSGPRTGLANTGELFF.

The J gene is TRBJ2-5, the V gene TRBV19; 12 bases line up with TRBD2. The trim removed 1 base at V and 2 bases at J, leaving 5 bases unmatched. The germline V gene encodes CDR1 LNHDA and CDR2 SQIVND (reference sequence). The CDR3 extends over 17 amino acids. Here the CDR3 reads CASSIGLAGVVQETQYF. CDR3 coding DNA: TGTGCCAGTAGTATAGGACTAGCGGGAGTTGTTCAAGAGACCCAGTACTTC. The full variable domain, rest sourced from reference TRBV19 and TRBJ2-5, is DGGITQSPKYLFRKEGQNVTLSCEQNLNHDAMYWYRQDPGQGLRLIYYSQIVNDFQKGDIAEGYSVSREKKESFPLTVTSAQKNPTAFYLCASSIGLAGVVQETQYFGPGTRLLVL.

This chain connects TRBV6-4 to TRBJ2-1; tentative D call: TRBD2 (5 bases). Germline CDR1 is MRHNA and CDR2 is SNTAGT. The V end was cut by 5 bases, the J end by 7 bases, with 12 bases between. The CDR3 sequence is 13 residues long. The CDR3 bases are TGTGCCAGCAGTACGCAACTAGAGAATGAGCAGTTCTTC. Translated, it gives CASSTQLENEQFF.